This passage covers 7 T cell receptor beta chains from one sample sequenced in a study of blood T cell repertoires in COVID-19. Here immunoSEQ multiplex PCR was the method, and the copy in TCRdb shows in-frame clones only, minus some. The sample contains more than 300,000 clones, about 90% of which appear only once. Specimen: PBMCs or T cells enriched from blood (not recorded which). The receptors originated from a woman in her 30s who had recovered from COVID-19.

This chain uses TRBV20-1 with TRBJ2-1; 10 bases match TRBD2. CDR3 length equals 17 residues. Germline CDR1 and CDR2: DFQATT and SNEGSKA (reference sequence). V shed 3 bases, J shed 4 bases, and the junction held 12 bases outside the gene matches. The CDR3 sequence is CSASPSGRAEFYNEQFF. The CDR3 bases are TGCAGTGCTAGTCCGAGCGGGAGGGCCGAGTTTTACAATGAGCAGTTCTTC.

This clone was picked up one time. V gene TRBV29-1 combines with J gene TRBJ1-2; 7 bases are shared with TRBD1. V shed 1 base, J shed 4 bases, and the junction held 6 bases outside the gene matches. Germline CDR1 is SQVTM and CDR2 is ANQGSEA. This CDR3 contains 14 residues. CDR3 amino acids: CSVEGRGQLYGYTF. In nucleotides, the CDR3 is TGCAGCGTTGAAGGTCGGGGACAGCTCTATGGCTACACCTTC.

Comment on this clone: The identical CDR3 is also encoded by other nucleotide sequences in the sample. V usage is TRBV27 and J usage is TRBJ2-7, with TRBD1 identical over 9 bases. In germline, CDR1 is MNHEY, CDR2 SMNVEV (reference sequence). V lost 5 bases to trimming and J lost 2 bases; unmatched junction nucleotides: 10. This CDR3 region has 16 residues. The CDR3 region is CASSPSTGTGTYEQYF. The CDR3 DNA follows: TGTGCCAGCAGTCCGAGCACCGGGACAGGGACCTACGAGCAGTACTTC.

This clone was observed a few times. The chain carries TRBV21-1 and TRBJ2-7; the D segment call TRBD1 is taken from the table without a DNA check. TRBV21-1 is annotated as a pseudogene. CDR3 size: 10 residues. For the CDR3, the DNA is TGTGCCGAGGGGACAGGGAGAAAGTACTTC. It yields the protein CAEGTGRKYF.

The V gene is TRBV27, the J gene TRBJ2-7, with D maybe TRBD1 (5 bases). Trimming took off 7 bases at V and 1 base at J, with 11 bases between the two ends. The CDR3 length is 13 residues. The germline V gene encodes CDR1 MNHEY and CDR2 SMNVEV (reference sequence). CDR3 nucleotide sequence: TGTGCCAGCACCCAGGGCCCGTCCTACGAGCAGTACTTC. It yields the protein CASTQGPSYEQYF.

The V gene is TRBV19, the J gene TRBJ1-3; 8 bases fit TRBD1. The CDR3 covers 18 residues. From germline, CDR1 is LNHDA and CDR2 SQIVND (reference sequence). After removal of 3 bases from V and 0 bases from J, the junction contained 10 bases not matched to a gene. The CDR3 spells CASSIAGTGFLSGNTIYF. Here the CDR3 DNA reads TGTGCCAGTAGTATTGCCGGGACAGGTTTTCTCTCTGGAAACACCATATATTTT.

V and J are TRBV11-3 and TRBJ1-2; 7 bases match TRBD1. The V gene end was trimmed by 0 bases and the J gene end by 12 bases; junction bases not matched to a gene: 7. Per the germline V gene, CDR1 is SGHNT and CDR2 is YENEEA. There are 13 residues in the CDR3. The CDR3 bases are TGTGCCAGCAGCTTAGATTGGGTCAGGGGGAACACCTTC. This gives the protein CASSLDWVRGNTF.